Below are 19 T cell receptor beta chains sequenced from a single sample in a study of blood T cell repertoires in COVID-19. Clones were read by immunoSEQ multiplex PCR, and TCRdb kept only the in-frame ones, dropping some. The sample consists of about 140,000 clones, nearly 80% of them appearing once. The source material was PBMCs or T cells enriched from blood (not recorded which). These receptors were collected from a woman aged 50 to 60 who had recovered from COVID-19.

The V call is TRBV5-1, the J call TRBJ2-7, with 8 bases matching TRBD1. Trimming removed 0 bases from V and 3 bases from J; junction bases left unmatched: 2. This CDR3 comprises 14 residues. From germline, CDR1 is SGHRS and CDR2 YFSETQ. The CDR3 DNA sequence: TGCGCCAGCAGCTTGGTGGGGACAGGCTACGAGCAGTACTTC. Amino acids: CASSLVGTGYEQYF. Together with reference TRBV5-1 and TRBJ2-7, the CDR3 gives the full variable domain: KAGVTQTPRYLIKTRGQQVTLSCSPISGHRSVSWYQQTPGQGLQFLFEYFSETQRNKGNFPGRFSGRQFSNSRSEMNVSTLELGDSALYLCASSLVGTGYEQYFGPGTRLTVT.

The chain is built from TRBV4-2 and TRBJ1-2; 8 bases are shared with TRBD1. CDR1 and CDR2 (germline): LGHNA, YNFKEQ. The V gene end was trimmed by 3 bases and the J gene end by 1 base; junction bases not matched to a gene: 10. The CDR3 spans 17 residues. The CDR3 DNA reads as TGTGCCAGCAGCCACATAGGGACAGGCAAGGGTAACTATGGCTACACCTTC. It translates to CASSHIGTGKGNYGYTF.

This clone was detected only once. The rearrangement links TRBV7-9 to TRBJ1-3; no clear D. Per germline, CDR1 SEHNR and CDR2 FQNEAQ (reference sequence). Deletions cut 11 bases from V and 0 bases from J, with 17 bases between. The CDR3 is made up of 15 amino acids. CDR3 sequence: CAGRRVPSSGNTIYF. The CDR3 DNA reads TGTGCCGGCCGGCGGGTACCGAGCTCTGGAAACACCATATATTTT.

The genes are TRBV7-3 and TRBJ2-1; 10 bases agree with TRBD2. The CDR3 loop spans 17 amino acids. Germline V gene lookup returns CDR1 SGHTA and CDR2 FQGTGA. V lost 5 bases and J lost 1; bases outside the gene matches: 8. The CDR3: CASSPASGSGSYNEQFF. CDR3 DNA: TGTGCCAGCAGCCCGGCTAGCGGGAGTGGTTCCTACAATGAGCAGTTCTTC.

This chain links TRBV20-1 with TRBJ2-5, with 11 bases lining up with TRBD1. The length of the CDR3 is 14 residues. The ends lost 6 bases at V and 1 base at J; junction bases unmatched: 4. Germline CDR1 is DFQATT and CDR2 is SNEGSKA (reference sequence). The CDR3 here is CSASGTGGQETQYF. DNA of the CDR3: TGCAGTGCCAGTGGGACAGGGGGCCAAGAGACCCAGTACTTC.

The V gene is TRBV10-3, the J gene TRBJ1-3; the D gene is possibly TRBD1 (5 bases). The CDR3 consists of 14 residues. Germline V gives CDR1 ENHRY, CDR2 SYGVKD. V was trimmed by 6 bases and J by 1 base, leaving 10 bases between them. The CDR3 here is CAIRSDSSGNTIYF. The CDR3 bases are TGTGCCATCAGATCTGACAGTTCTGGAAACACCATATATTTT.

The rearrangement links TRBV10-3 to TRBJ2-3; 12 nucleotides agree with TRBD2. The CDR3 covers 15 residues. The germline V gene has CDR1 ENHRY and CDR2 SYGVKD. J gave up 6 bases and V 7 bases, and 8 bases lay outside the gene matches. The CDR3 loop reads CAIKPSGGAVDTQYF. As DNA, the CDR3 is TGTGCCATCAAACCTAGCGGGGGGGCCGTCGATACGCAGTATTTT.

The chain has TRBV5-5 and TRBJ1-5; 11 nucleotides match TRBD1. With V trimmed by 3 bases and J by 5 bases, 4 bases remained unmatched. Germline lookup yields CDR1 SGHKS and CDR2 YYEKEE (reference sequence). The CDR3 covers 15 residues. As DNA, the CDR3 is TGTGCCAGCAGCTCCGGACAGGGGGCGGATCAGCCCCAGCATTTT. It encodes CASSSGQGADQPQHF.

V and J are TRBV3-1 (or the pseudogene TRBV3-2) and TRBJ2-1; 12 nucleotides align to TRBD2. The V and J ends lost 2 bases and 4 bases, in that order; junction bases with no gene match: 3. The germline V gene encodes CDR1 LGHDT and CDR2 YNNKEL (reference sequence). This CDR3 is built from 16 residues. The CDR3 region has the DNA TGTGCCAGCAGCCAACTACTAGCGGGGGGATACAATGAGCAGTTCTTC. Translation: CASSQLLAGGYNEQFF.

This clone was found many times. The J gene is TRBJ2-1, the V gene TRBV28, with TRBD2 identical over 9 bases. The CDR3 is 16 amino acids. Germline values: CDR1 MDHEN, CDR2 SYDVKM. With 2 bases clipped from V and 7 bases from J, the junction kept 9 bases outside the gene matches. This CDR3 is CASSLGGAGGQNEQFF. The DNA of the CDR3 is TGTGCCAGCAGTTTAGGCGGAGCGGGAGGTCAGAATGAGCAGTTCTTC.

J is TRBJ2-7 and V is TRBV5-1, with 9 bases aligning to TRBD1. This CDR3 has 13 residues. The V and J ends lost 5 bases and 5 bases, in that order; junction bases with no gene match: 5. Germline V gene data show CDR1 as SGHRS and CDR2 as YFSETQ. CDR3 nucleotide sequence: TGCGCCAGCAGACAGGGGGCTAAGGACGAGCAGTACTTC. Amino acid sequence: CASRQGAKDEQYF.

The rearrangement uses TRBV7-9 and TRBJ2-3; 9 nucleotides match TRBD2. CDR1 and CDR2 from the germline V gene are SEHNR and FQNEAQ (reference sequence). The CDR3 sequence is 17 residues long. With 7 bases clipped from V and 6 bases from J, the junction kept 17 bases outside the gene matches. The DNA for the CDR3 is TGTGCCAGCATCCTCGCCCAGGGCGGGGGGGCCCAGGATACGCAGTATTTT. It specifies CASILAQGGGAQDTQYF.

V gene TRBV28 combines with J gene TRBJ1-3, with 8 bases aligning to TRBD1. J gave up 0 bases and V 6 bases, and 7 bases lay outside the gene matches. CDR1 MDHEN and CDR2 SYDVKM come from the germline V gene. CDR3 length: 16 amino acids. The CDR3 sequence is CASRSQGASSGNTIYF. The CDR3 DNA is TGTGCCAGCAGGTCCCAGGGGGCTTCCTCTGGAAACACCATATATTTT.

The CDR3, as DNA: TGTGCCAGCAGTTACTCGAGTCAGGGACAATCACCCCTCCACTTT. Translating gives CASSYSSQGQSPLHF. This chain connects TRBV6-5 to TRBJ1-6; tentative D call: TRBD1 (6 bases). CDR3 length: 15 amino acids. Germline assignment: CDR1 MNHEY and CDR2 SVGAGI. Trimming took off 0 bases at V and 10 bases at J, with 13 bases between the two ends.

The J gene is TRBJ2-7, the V gene TRBV18, with 9 bases matching TRBD2. This CDR3 spans 16 amino acids. The V gene's germline CDR1 is KGHSH and CDR2 LQKENI. V shed 3 bases and J 3 bases; nucleotides not matched to a gene: 9. The CDR3 here is CASSPGPAGGHYEQYF. The CDR3 DNA is TGTGCCAGCTCACCCGGTCCAGCGGGAGGTCACTACGAGCAGTACTTC.

The gene calls are TRBV27 and TRBJ1-2; TRBD1 is a possible D gene (6 bases). This CDR3 contains 14 residues. CDR1 MNHEY and CDR2 SMNVEV come from the germline V gene (reference sequence). With 7 bases removed from V and 4 bases from J, the gap between germline ends came to 16 bases. The DNA for the CDR3 is TGTGCCAGCAAGATGCAGGGGTCGGCCTATGGCTACACCTTC. Amino acids: CASKMQGSAYGYTF.

The rearrangement links TRBV20-1 to TRBJ1-1; D unclear. The CDR3 covers 10 residues. Trimming pared 1 base from V and 10 bases from J, leaving 7 bases between. CDR1 and CDR2 (germline): DFQATT, SNEGSKA (reference sequence). The CDR3 coding sequence is TGCAGTGCTAGAGTGGCGGTAGCTTTCTTT. Amino acid sequence: CSARVAVAFF.

This chain joins TRBV12-3 or TRBV12-4 and TRBJ1-2, with 8 bases matching TRBD1. J lost 8 bases, V lost 6 bases, and 5 bases had no gene match. CDR3 size: 12 residues. The CDR3: CASSRGRLGYTF. The CDR3 DNA follows: TGTGCCAGCAGCAGGGGGCGTTTGGGCTACACCTTC.

The chain has TRBV2 and TRBJ1-1, with D possibly TRBD1 on 5 matching bases. Germline V gives CDR1 SNHLY, CDR2 FYNNEI. V was clipped by 4 bases and J by 10 bases, with 16 bases between them. CDR3 size: 13 residues. The CDR3 is CASSGGGLVGAFF. The CDR3 DNA is TGTGCCAGCAGTGGGGGGGGACTCGTTGGAGCTTTCTTT. The variable domain in full, with the rest retrieved from reference TRBV2 and TRBJ1-1, is EPEVTQTPSHQVTQMGQEVILRCVPISNHLYFYWYRQILGQKVEFLVSFYNNEISEKSEIFDDQFSVERPDGSNFTLKIRSTKLEDSAMYFCASSGGGLVGAFFGQGTRLTVV.